This T cell receptor (beta chain) was retrieved from a study of blood T cell repertoires in COVID-19 (dated by TCRdb to the early 2020s). With regard to the full study: Collaborator samples came from the United States, Italy and Spain and covered acute and convalescent phases of COVID-19. The prospective study material was composed of cDNA or gDNA derived from T cells, B-cell-depleted T cells, or PBMCs. Subjects who had been exposed to COVID-19, were actively infected with it, or had recovered from it provided the deeply sampled blood TCRbeta repertoires that made up the dataset. The repertoires were released in a freely available public database intended as a resource for research on the immune response to SARS-CoV-2. The samples were drawn from two sources: the first 160 participants of the ongoing ImmuneRACE study, and 1,200 or so subjects contributed by 6 global collaborators. The sample metadata nearly always contained a de-identified subject ID, COVID-19 status, age in years and sex. Where HLA class I and class II types were available, the types were taken from metadata supplied by the sample provider, not from assay-based typing.

TCRbeta CDR3 regions were amplified from genomic DNA using the immunoSEQ Assay, a bias-controlled multiplex PCR. Per the source publication's procedure: Within the assay, amplification of reference gene primers was used to estimate how many nucleated cells each sample contained. To quantify the absolute abundance of each unique TCRbeta CDR3 rearrangement, sequence reads were collapsed and filtered. For each sample, productive Simpson clonality was calculated as the square root of Simpson's diversity index over productive rearrangements. In its TCRdb copy, this immuneACCESS table keeps in-frame sequences only and misses some clones. Where compared with another copy, unresolved V genes explain less than half of these, and the others have no known cause. Clone size and the V and J calls come from that table; the DNA yielded D and trimming. The sample contains 60,000 to 95,000 clones, over 85% of them found a single time. Around a sixth of the sample is in the top ten clones.

Each collaborating institution followed its own protocols to collect whole blood in K2EDTA tubes. For TCRbeta analysis, collaborator samples were shipped as frozen whole blood, as isolated PBMCs, or as DNA extracted from either sample type. This clone was recorded only once. The antigen this receptor binds is unknown. Per-base qualities were not stored, and no clone one base away is much larger. V lost 0 bases and J lost 2 bases; the stretch between them is 14 bases long. There are 16 amino acids in the CDR3, from cysteine to phenylalanine inclusive. Only the CDR3 DNA is retained, 48 bases long and in frame from the first base. CDR1 and CDR2, looked up from the germline V gene, are MNHEY and SVGEGT. Beyond this particular receptor, the publication reports: The amount of clinical and demographic metadata varied by source and participant and was provided uncurated.

The rearrangement combines TRBV6-2 or TRBV6-3 with TRBJ2-7; TRBD1 is perhaps the D gene, given 5 matching bases. The material sequenced was peripheral blood. This TCR was recovered from a woman over 75 with active or convalescent COVID-19. The CDR3 corresponds to CASSYSTPDSPYEQYF. The DNA reads as follows: TGTGCCAGCAGTTACTCGACCCCCGACAGTCCCTACGAGCAGTACTTC.